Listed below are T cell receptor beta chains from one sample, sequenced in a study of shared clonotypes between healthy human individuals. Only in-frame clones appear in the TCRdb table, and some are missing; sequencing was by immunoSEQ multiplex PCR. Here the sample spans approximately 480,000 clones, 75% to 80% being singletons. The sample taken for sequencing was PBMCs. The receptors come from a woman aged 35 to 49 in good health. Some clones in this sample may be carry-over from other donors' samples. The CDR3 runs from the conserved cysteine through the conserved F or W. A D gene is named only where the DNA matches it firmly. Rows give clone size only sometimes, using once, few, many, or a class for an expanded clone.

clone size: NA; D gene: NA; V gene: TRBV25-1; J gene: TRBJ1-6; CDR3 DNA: TGTGCCAGCAGTGAAAACTGGTATCCCAATTCACCCCTCCACTTT; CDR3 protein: CASSENWYPNSPLHF
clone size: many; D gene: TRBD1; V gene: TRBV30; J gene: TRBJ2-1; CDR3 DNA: TGTGCCGGCTTACGACAGGGGTCTTACAATGAGCAGTTCTTC; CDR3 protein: CAGLRQGSYNEQFF
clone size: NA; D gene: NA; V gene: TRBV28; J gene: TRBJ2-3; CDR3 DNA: TGTGCCAGCAGTTTCGGGGGCACAGATACGCAGTATTTT; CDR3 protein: CASSFGGTDTQYF
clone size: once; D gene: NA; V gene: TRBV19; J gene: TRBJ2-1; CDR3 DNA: TGTGCCAGTAGTATAGTCAGGGGGGCCTACAATGAGCAGTTCTTC; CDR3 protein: CASSIVRGAYNEQFF
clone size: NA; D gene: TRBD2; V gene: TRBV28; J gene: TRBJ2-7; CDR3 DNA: TGTGCCAGCAGTTCAGGACTAGCGGGCGCCTACGAGCAGTACTTC; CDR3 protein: CASSSGLAGAYEQYF
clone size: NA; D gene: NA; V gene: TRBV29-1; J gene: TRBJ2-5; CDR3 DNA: TGCAGCGTTGAATGGGCAGATCGAGAGACCCAGTACTTC; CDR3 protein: CSVEWADRETQYF
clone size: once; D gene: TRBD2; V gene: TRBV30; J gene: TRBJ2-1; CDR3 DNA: TGTGCCTGGAGTAAACTAGCGGATTACAATGAGCAGTTCTTC; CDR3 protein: CAWSKLADYNEQFF
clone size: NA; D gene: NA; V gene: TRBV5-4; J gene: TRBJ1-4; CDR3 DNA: TGTGCCAGCAGCTTGGCAGGGGAGGCTAATGAAAAACTGTTTTTT; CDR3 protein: CASSLAGEANEKLFF
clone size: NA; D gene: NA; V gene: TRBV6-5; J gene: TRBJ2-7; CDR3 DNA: TGTGCCAGCCACGGGCCTTACGAGCAGTACTTC; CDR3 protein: CASHGPYEQYF
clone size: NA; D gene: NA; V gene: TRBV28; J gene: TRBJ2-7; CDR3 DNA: TGTGCCAGCAGTTTAGCGGGGACAGACTACGAGCAGTACTTC; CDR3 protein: CASSLAGTDYEQYF
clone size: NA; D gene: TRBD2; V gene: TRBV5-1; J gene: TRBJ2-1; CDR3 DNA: TGCGCCAGCAGCTTGGGGATCCGCGGGAGGGCGTACAATGAGCAGTTCTTC; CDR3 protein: CASSLGIRGRAYNEQFF
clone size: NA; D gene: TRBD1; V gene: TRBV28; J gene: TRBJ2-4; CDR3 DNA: TGTGCCAGCAGTAAGTCCGGGACAGGGGATTTCGAGAACATTCAGTACTTC; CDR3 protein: CASSKSGTGDFENIQYF
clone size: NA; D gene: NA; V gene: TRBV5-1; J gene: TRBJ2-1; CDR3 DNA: TGCGCCAGCAGCACCGGGGCGGGCCTGGTAAATGAGCAGTTCTTC; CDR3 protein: CASSTGAGLVNEQFF
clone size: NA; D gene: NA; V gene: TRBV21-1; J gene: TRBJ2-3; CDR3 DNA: TGTGCCAGCAGCAAGGTAGCGGGAGGACACGATACGCAGTATTTT; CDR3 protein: CASSKVAGGHDTQYF
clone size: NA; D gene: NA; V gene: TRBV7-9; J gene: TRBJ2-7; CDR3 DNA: TGTGCCAGCAGCCGGGGGCCCGGCGAGCAGTACTTC; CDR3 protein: CASSRGPGEQYF
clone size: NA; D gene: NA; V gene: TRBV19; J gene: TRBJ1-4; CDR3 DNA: TGTGCCAGTACACCTACCGAGGCGAATGGTGAAAAACTGTTTTTT; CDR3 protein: CASTPTEANGEKLFF
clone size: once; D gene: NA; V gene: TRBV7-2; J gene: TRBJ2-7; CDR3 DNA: TGTGCCAGCAGCTTAGAGGGAGAGCCCTACGAGCAGTACTTC; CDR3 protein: CASSLEGEPYEQYF
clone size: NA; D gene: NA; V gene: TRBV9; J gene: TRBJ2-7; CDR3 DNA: TGTGCCAGCAGCGTAGAAGAAAGCTACGAGCAGTACTTC; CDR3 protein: CASSVEESYEQYF
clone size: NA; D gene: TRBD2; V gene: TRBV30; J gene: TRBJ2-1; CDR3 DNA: TGTGCCTGGAGTGCCAGACTAGCAGACAATGAGCAGTTCTTC; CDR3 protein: CAWSARLADNEQFF
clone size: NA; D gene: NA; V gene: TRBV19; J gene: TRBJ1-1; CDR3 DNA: TGTGCCAGTAGTATCAGGGAGCGCGACACTGAAGCTTTCTTT; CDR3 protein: CASSIRERDTEAFF
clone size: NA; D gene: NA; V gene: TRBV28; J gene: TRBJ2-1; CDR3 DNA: TGTGCCAGCAGTTTACGGGGTAGCAATGAGCAGTTCTTC; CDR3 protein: CASSLRGSNEQFF
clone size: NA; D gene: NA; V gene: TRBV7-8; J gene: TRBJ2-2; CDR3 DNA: TGTGCCAGCAGCTTAGTCACTCCGAACACCGGGGAGCTGTTTTTT; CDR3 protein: CASSLVTPNTGELFF
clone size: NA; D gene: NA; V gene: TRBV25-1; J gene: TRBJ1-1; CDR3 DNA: TGTGCCAGCAGTGATTTTAGGGGGGGGAACACTGAAGCTTTCTTT; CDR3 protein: CASSDFRGGNTEAFF
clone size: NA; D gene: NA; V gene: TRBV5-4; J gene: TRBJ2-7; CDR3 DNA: TGTGCCAGCAGTTATGGGGATCGTTCCTACGAGCAGTACTTC; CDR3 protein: CASSYGDRSYEQYF
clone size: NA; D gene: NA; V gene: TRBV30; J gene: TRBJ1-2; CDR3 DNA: TGTGCCTGGGGTCCCGCGGGAGGCTACACCTTC; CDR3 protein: CAWGPAGGYTF
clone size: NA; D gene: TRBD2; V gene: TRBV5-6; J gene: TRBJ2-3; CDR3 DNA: TGTGCCAGCAGCCCGATCACCGGGACTAGCAGGCCAGATACGCAGTATTTT; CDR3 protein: CASSPITGTSRPDTQYF
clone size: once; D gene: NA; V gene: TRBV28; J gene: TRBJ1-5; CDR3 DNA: TGTGCCAGCAGTTCATCTCTTCCTGGTCTGTGGGGCAATCAGCCCCAGCATTTT; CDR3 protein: CASSSSLPGLWGNQPQHF
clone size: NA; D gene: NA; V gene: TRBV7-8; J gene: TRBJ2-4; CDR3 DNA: TGTGCCAGCAGCTTAGTCGGTTCTGCGGGTCATATTCAGTACTTC; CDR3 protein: CASSLVGSAGHIQYF
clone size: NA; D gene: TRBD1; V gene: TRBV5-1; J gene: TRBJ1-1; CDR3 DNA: TGCGCCAGCAGCTTGGCCGGGACAGGGGACACTGAAGCTTTCTTT; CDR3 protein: CASSLAGTGDTEAFF
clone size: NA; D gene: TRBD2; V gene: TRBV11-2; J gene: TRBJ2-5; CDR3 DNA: TGTGCCAGCAGCCCCGGGGGGAGGCAAGAGACCCAGTACTTC; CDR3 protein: CASSPGGRQETQYF
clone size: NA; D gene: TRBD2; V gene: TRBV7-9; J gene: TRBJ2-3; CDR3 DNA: TGTGCCAGCAGCCGGGGACTAGCGGGCCGGGGCACAGATACGCAGTATTTT; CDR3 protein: CASSRGLAGRGTDTQYF
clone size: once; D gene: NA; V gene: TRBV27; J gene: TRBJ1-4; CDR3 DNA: TGTGCCAGCAAGGGGGTTGCAACTAATGAAAAACTGTTTTTT; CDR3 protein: CASKGVATNEKLFF
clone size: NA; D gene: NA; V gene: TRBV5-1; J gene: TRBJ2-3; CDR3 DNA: TGCGCCAGCAGCTTGGAAGCGGCCACAGATACGCAGTATTTT; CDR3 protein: CASSLEAATDTQYF
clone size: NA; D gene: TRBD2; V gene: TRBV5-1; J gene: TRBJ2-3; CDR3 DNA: TGCGCCAGCAGGACGGGGCTAGCGGGATCGGCAGATACGCAGTATTTT; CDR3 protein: CASRTGLAGSADTQYF
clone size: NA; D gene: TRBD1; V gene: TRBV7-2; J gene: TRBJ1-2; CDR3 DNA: TGTGCCAGCAGCTTAGGGGGGACAGGGATAGTGTATGGCTACACCTTC; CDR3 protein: CASSLGGTGIVYGYTF
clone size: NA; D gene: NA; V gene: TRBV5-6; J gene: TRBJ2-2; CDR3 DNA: TGTGCCAGCAGCTTGGGTCTGCGGGAAGTGGAGCTGTTTTTT; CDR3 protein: CASSLGLREVELFF
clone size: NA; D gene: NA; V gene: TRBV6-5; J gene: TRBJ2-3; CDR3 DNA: TGTGCCGCCGGGGGCCAACTGGGCACAGATACGCAGTATTTT; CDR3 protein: CAAGGQLGTDTQYF